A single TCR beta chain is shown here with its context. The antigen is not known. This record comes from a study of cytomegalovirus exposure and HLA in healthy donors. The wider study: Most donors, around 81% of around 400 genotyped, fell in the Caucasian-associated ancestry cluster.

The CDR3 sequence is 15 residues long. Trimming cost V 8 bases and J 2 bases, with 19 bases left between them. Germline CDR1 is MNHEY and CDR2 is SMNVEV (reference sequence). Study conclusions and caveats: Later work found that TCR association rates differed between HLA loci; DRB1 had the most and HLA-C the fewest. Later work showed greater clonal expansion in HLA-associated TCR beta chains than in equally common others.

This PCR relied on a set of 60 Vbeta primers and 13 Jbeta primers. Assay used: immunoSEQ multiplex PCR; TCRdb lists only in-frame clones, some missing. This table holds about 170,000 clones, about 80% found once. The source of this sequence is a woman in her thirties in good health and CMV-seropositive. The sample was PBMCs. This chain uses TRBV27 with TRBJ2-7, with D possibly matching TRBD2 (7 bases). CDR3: CASRQSGGPPYEQYF. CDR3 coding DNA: TGTGCCAGCCGACAGTCGGGGGGCCCTCCCTACGAGCAGTACTTC.